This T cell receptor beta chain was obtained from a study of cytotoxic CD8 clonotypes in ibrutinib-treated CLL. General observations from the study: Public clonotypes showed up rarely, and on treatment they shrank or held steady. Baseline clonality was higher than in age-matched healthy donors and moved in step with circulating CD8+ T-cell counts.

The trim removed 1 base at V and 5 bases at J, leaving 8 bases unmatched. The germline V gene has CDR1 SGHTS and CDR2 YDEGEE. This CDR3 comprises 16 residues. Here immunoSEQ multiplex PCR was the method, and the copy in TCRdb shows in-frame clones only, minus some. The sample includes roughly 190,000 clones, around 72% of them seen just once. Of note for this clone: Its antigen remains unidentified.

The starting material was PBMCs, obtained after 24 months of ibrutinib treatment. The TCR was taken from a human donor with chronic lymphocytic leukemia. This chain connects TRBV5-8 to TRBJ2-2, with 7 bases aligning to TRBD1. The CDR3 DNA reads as TGTGCCAGCAGCTTGCCAAGGGGGCGACAGACCGGGGAGCTGTTTTTT. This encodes CASSLPRGRQTGELFF.